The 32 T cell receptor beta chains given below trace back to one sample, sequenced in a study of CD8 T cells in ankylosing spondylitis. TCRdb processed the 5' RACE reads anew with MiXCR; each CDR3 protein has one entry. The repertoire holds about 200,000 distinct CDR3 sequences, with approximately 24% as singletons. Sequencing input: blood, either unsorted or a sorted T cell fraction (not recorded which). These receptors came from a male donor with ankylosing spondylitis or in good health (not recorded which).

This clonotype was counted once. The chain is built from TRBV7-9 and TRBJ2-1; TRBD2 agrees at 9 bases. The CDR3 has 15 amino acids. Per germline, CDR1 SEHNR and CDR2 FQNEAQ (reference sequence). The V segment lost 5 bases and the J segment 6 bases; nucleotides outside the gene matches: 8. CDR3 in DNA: TGTGCCAGCAGCCAAGCGGGAGGACTAGGCAATGAGCAGTTCTTC. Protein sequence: CASSQAGGLGNEQFF.

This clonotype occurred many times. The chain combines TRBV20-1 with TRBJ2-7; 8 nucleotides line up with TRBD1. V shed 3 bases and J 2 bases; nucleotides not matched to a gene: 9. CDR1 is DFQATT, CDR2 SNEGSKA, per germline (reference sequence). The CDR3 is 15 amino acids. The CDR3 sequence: CSAREPTGATYEQYF. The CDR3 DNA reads TGCAGTGCTAGGGAACCGACAGGGGCTACCTACGAGCAGTACTTC.

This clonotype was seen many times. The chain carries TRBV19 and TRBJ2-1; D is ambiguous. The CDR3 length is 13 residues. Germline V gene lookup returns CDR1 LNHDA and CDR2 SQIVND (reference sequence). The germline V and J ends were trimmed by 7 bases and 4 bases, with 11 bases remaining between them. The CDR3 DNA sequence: TGTGCCAGTATGAGACGCGGTTACAATGAGCAGTTCTTC. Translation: CASMRRGYNEQFF.

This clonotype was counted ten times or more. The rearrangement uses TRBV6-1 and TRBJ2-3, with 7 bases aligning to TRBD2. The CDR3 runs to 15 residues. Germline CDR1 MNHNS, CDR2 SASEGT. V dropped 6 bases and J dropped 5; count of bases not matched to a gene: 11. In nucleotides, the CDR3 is TGTGCCAGCAGCCCTGTGCGGGAGAGAGGAGATACGCAGTATTTT. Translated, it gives CASSPVRERGDTQYF.

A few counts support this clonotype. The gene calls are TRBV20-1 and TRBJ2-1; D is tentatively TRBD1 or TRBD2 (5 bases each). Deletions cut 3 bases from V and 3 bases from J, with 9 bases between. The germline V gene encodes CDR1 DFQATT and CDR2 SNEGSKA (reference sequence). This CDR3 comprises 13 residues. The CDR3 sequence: CSARRGYYNEQFF. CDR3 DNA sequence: TGCAGTGCTAGGAGGGGCTACTACAATGAGCAGTTCTTC.

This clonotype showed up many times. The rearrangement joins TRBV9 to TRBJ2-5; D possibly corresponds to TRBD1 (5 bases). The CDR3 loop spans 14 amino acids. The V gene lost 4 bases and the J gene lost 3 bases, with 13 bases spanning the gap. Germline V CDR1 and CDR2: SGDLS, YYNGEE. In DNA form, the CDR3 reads TGTGCCAGCAGCAACGCACAGGCTGAAGAGACCCAGTACTTC. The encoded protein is CASSNAQAEETQYF.

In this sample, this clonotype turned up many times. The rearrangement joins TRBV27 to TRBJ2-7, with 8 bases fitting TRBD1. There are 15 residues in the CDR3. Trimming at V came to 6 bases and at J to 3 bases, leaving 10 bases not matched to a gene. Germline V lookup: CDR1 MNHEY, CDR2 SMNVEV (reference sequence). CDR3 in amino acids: CASSRTADRDYEQYF. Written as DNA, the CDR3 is TGTGCCAGCAGCCGGACCGCGGACAGGGACTACGAGCAGTACTTC.

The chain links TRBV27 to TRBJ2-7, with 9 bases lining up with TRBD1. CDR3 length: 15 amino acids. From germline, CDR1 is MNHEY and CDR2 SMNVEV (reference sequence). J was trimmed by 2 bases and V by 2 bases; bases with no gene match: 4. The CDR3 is CASSLGTGLTYEQYF. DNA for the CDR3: TGTGCCAGCAGTTTAGGGACAGGGCTGACCTACGAGCAGTACTTC.

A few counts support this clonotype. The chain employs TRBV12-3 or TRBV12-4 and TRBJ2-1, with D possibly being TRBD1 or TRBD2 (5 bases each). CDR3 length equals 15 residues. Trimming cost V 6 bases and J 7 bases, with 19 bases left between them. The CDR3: CASRTGLPPLNEQFF. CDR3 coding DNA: TGTGCCAGCAGAACAGGACTGCCTCCGTTGAATGAGCAGTTCTTC.

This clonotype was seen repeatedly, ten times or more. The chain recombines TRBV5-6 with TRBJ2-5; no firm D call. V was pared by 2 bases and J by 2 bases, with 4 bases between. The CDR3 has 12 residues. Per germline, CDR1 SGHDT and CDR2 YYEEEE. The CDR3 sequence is CASSFVQETQYF. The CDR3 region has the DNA TGTGCCAGCAGCTTCGTTCAAGAGACCCAGTACTTC.

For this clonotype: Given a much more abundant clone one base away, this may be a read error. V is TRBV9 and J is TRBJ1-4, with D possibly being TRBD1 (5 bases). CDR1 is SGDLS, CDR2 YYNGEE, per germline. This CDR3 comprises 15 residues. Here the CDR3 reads CASSVGPGTNGKLFF. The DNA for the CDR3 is TGTGCCAGCAGCGTAGGGCCAGGGACTAATGGAAAACTGTTTTTT.

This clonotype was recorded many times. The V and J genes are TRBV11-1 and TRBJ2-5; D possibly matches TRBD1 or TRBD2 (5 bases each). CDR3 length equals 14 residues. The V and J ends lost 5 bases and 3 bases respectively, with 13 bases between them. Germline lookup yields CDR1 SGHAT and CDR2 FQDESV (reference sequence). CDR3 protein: CASSHRRGEETQYF. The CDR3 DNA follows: TGTGCCAGCAGCCACAGGAGAGGGGAAGAGACCCAGTACTTC.

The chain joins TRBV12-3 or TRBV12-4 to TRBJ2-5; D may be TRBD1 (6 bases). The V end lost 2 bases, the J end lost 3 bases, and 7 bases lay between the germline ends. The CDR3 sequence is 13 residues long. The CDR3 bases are TGTGCCAGCAGTTTAAACAGGGAAGAGACCCAGTACTTC. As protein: CASSLNREETQYF.

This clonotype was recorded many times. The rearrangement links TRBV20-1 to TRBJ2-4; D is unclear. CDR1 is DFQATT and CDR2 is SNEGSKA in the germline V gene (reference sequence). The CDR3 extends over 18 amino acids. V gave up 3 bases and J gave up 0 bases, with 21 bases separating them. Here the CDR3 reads CSASGETMGYLAKNIQYF. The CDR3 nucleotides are TGCAGTGCTAGCGGCGAGACAATGGGATACTTAGCCAAAAACATTCAGTACTTC.

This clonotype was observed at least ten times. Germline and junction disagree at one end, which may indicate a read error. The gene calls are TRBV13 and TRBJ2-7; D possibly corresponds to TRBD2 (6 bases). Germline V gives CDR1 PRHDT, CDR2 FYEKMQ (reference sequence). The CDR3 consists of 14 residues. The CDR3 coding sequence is TGTGCCAGCACCTTAAGTAGCGGTTTCTACGAGCAGTACTTC. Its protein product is CASTLSSGFYEQYF. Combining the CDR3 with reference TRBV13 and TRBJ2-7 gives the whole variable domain AAGVIQSPRHLIKEKRETATLKCYPIPRHDTVYWYQQGPGQDPQFLISFYEKMQSDKGSIPDRFSAQQFSDYHSELNMSSLELGDSALYFCASTLSSGFYEQYFGPGTRLTVT.

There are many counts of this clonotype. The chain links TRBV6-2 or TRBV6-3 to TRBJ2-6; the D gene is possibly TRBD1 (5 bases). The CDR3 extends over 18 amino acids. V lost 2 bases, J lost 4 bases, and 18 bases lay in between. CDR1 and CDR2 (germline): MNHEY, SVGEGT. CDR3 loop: CASSYDPRTSAGANVLTF. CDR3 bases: TGTGCCAGCAGTTACGACCCCCGGACAAGTGCCGGGGCCAACGTCCTGACTTTC.

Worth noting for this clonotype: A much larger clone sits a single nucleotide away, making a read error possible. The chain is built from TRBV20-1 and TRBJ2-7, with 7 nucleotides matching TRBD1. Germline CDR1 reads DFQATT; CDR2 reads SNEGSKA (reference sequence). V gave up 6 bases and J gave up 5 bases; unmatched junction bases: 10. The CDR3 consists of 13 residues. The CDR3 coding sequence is TGCAGTGCAGACGGACAGGTAGACCACGAGCAGTACTTC. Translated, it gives CSADGQVDHEQYF.

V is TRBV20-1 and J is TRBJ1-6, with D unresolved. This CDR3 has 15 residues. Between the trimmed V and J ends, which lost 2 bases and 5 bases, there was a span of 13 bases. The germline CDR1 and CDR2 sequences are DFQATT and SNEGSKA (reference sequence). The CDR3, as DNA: TGCAGTGCTAGATCAACCGGGAGAGATAATTCACCCCTCCACTTT. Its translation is CSARSTGRDNSPLHF.

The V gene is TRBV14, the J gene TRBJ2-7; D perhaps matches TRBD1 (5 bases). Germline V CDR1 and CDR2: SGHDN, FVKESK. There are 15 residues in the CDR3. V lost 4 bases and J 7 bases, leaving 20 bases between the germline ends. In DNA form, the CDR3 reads TGTGCCAGCAGCCGGGGCCGTGTGGCCTCACGGGAGCAGTACTTC. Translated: CASSRGRVASREQYF.

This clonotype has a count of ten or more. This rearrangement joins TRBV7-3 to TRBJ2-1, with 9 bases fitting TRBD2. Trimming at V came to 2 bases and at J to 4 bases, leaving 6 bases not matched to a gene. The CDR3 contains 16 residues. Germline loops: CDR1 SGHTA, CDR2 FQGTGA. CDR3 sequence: CASSLSVAGEYNEQFF. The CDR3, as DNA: TGTGCCAGCAGCTTATCGGTAGCGGGAGAGTACAATGAGCAGTTCTTC.

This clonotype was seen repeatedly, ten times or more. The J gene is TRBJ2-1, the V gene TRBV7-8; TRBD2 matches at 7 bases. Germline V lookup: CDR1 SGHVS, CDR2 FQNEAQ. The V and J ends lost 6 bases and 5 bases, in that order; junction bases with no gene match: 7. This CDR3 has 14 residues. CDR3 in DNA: TGTGCCAGCAGTCGGGGGGACCCGAACAATGAGCAGTTCTTC. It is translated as CASSRGDPNNEQFF.

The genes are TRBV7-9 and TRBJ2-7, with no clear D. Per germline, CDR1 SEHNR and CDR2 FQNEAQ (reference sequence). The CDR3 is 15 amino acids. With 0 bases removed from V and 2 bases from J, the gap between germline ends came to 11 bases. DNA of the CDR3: TGTGCCAGCAGCTTAGCGGTGGCGTCCACCTACGAGCAGTACTTC. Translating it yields CASSLAVASTYEQYF.

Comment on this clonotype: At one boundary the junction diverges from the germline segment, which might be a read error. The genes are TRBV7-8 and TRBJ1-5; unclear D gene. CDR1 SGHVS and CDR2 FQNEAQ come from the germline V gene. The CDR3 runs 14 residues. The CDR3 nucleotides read TGTGCCTGCAGCTTAGGAAGGGTGCATCAGCCCCAGCATTTT. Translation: CACSLGRVHQPQHF.

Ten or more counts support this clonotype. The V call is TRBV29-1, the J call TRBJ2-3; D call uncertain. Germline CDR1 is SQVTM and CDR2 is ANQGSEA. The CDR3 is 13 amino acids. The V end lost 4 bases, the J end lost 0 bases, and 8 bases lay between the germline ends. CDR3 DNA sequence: TGCAGCGTTGGCGTAACTAGCACAGATACGCAGTATTTT. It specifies CSVGVTSTDTQYF.

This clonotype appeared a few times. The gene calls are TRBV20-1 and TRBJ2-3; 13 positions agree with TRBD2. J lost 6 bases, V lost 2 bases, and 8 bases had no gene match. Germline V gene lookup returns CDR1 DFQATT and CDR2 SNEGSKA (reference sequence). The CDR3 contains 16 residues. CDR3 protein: CSARTGLAGERDTQYF. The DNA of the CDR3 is TGCAGTGCTAGAACCGGACTAGCGGGAGAGCGGGATACGCAGTATTTT.

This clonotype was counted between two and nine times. CDR3 region: CSARRDATSGNTIYF. The CDR3 nucleotides are TGCAGTGCTAGGAGGGACGCCACCTCTGGAAACACCATATATTTT. The rearrangement joins TRBV20-1 to TRBJ1-3; TRBD1 might be the D (5 bases). The CDR3 consists of 15 residues. Germline lookup yields CDR1 DFQATT and CDR2 SNEGSKA (reference sequence). The V end was cut by 3 bases, the J end by 0 bases, with 12 bases between.

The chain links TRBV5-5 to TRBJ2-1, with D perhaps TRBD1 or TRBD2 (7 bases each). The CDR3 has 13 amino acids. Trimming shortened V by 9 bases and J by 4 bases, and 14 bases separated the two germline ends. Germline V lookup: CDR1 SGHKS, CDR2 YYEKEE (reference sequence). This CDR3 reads CATGRDSYNEQFF. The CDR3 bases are TGTGCCACAGGGAGGGACAGTTACAATGAGCAGTTCTTC.

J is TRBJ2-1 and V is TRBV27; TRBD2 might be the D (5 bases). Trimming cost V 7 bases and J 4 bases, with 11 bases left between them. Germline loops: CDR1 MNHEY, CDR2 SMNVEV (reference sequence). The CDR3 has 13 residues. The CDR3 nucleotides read TGTGCCAGCACTAGCTTAGGGTACAATGAGCAGTTCTTC. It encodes CASTSLGYNEQFF.

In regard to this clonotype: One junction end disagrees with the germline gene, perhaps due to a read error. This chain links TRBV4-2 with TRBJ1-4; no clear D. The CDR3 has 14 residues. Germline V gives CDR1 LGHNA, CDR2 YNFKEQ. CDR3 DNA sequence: TGTGCCAGCAGCCAAGAGAATCCTCCAGAAAAACTGTCTTTT. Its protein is CASSQENPPEKLSF.

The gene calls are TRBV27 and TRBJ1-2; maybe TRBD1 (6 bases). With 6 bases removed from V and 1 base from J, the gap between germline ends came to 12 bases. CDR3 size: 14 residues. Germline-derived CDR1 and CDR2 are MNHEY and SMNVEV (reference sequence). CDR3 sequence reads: CASRAQGHNYGYTF. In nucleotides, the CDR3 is TGTGCCAGCAGGGCGCAGGGGCATAACTATGGCTACACCTTC.

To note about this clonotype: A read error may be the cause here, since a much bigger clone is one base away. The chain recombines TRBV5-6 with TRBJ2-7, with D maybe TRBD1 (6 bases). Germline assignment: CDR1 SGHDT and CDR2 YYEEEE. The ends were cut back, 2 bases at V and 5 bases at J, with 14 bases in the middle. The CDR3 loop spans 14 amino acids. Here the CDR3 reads CASSFDTGLNEQYF. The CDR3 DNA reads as TGTGCCAGCAGCTTCGATACAGGGTTGAACGAGCAGTACTTC.

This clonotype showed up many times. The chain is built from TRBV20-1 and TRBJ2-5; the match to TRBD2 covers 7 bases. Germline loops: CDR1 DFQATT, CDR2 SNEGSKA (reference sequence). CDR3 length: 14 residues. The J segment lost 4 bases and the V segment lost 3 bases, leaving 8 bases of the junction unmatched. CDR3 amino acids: CSASGGGPGETQYF. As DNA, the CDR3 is TGCAGTGCTAGTGGGGGAGGGCCAGGAGAGACCCAGTACTTC.